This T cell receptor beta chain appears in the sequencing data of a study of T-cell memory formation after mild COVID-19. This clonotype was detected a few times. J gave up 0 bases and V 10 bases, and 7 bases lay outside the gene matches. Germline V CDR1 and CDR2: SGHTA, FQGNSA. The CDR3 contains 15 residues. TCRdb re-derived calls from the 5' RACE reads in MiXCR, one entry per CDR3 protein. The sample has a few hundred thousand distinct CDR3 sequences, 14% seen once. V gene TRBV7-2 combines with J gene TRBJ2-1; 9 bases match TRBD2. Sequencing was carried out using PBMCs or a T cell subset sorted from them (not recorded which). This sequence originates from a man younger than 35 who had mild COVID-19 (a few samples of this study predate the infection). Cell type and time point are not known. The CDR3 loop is CATLSGGYSYNEQFF. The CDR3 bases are TGTGCCACCCTCAGCGGGGGGTACTCCTACAATGAGCAGTTCTTC.